The TCR beta chain under discussion was sequenced for a study of response to subunit inactivated influenza vaccine. Whole-study findings and limits: Every seasonal influenza vaccination brings in few new T cells, the authors suggested.

After removal of 4 bases from V and 7 bases from J, the junction contained 9 bases not matched to a gene. CDR3 length: 14 amino acids. The germline gives CDR1 LGHNA, CDR2 YNFKEQ. TCRdb re-called the RT-PCR reads through MiXCR, storing one row per CDR3 protein. The table lists around 530,000 distinct CDR3 sequences, approximately 17% of them singletons. This clonotype was seen more than once but under ten times. The antigen is undetermined. This receptor was identified in a man aged 50 to 69 who received an inactivated influenza vaccine. The sample in question was CD4+ T cells sorted from PBMCs, obtained less than 30 months after vaccination. The chain joins TRBV4-2 to TRBJ2-7, with 8 bases that match TRBD2. This CDR3 is CASSPRGSGIEQYF. The CDR3 DNA sequence: TGTGCCAGCAGCCCACGCGGTAGCGGGATTGAGCAGTACTTC.